The 6 T cell receptor beta chains reported below all come from one sample, sequenced in a study of CD8 T cells in ankylosing spondylitis. TCRdb re-analysed the 5' RACE reads in MiXCR, keeping a single row per CDR3 protein. The sample has 200,000 or so distinct CDR3 sequences; 13% are singletons. Sample: blood, either unsorted or a sorted T cell fraction (not recorded which). All receptors come from a female donor with ankylosing spondylitis or in good health (not recorded which).

This clonotype came up many times. This chain uses TRBV15 with TRBJ1-5; D remains unclear. V shed 5 bases and J shed 5 bases, with 10 bases lying between them. This CDR3 is built from 13 residues. The V gene's germline CDR1 is LNHNV and CDR2 YYDKDF (reference sequence). CDR3 sequence (DNA): TGTGCCACCAGCTCGCGAAAGGATCAGCCCCAGCATTTT. Amino acid sequence: CATSSRKDQPQHF.

At least ten counts were recorded for this clonotype. The V gene is TRBV11-3, the J gene TRBJ2-3, with D possibly TRBD2 on 6 matching bases. The ends were cut back, 3 bases at V and 0 bases at J, with 7 bases in the middle. Germline V lookup: CDR1 SGHNT, CDR2 YENEEA. This CDR3 has 14 residues. CDR3 in DNA: TGTGCCAGCAGCTTTGGGGGGAGCACAGATACGCAGTATTTT. It specifies CASSFGGSTDTQYF.

This clonotype appeared many times. The chain links TRBV6-5 to TRBJ2-7; 9 nucleotides align to TRBD2. Germline V gene sequence: CDR1 MNHEY, CDR2 SVGAGI. V dropped 2 bases and J dropped 1; count of bases not matched to a gene: 3. The CDR3 extends over 15 amino acids. The CDR3 loop reads CASSYIAGASYEQYF. CDR3 coding DNA: TGTGCCAGCAGTTACATAGCGGGAGCATCCTACGAGCAGTACTTC.

This clonotype showed up many times. The J gene is TRBJ2-2, the V gene TRBV10-3; D unresolved. The CDR3 spans 12 residues. Trimming pared 4 bases from V and 6 bases from J, leaving 6 bases between. Germline assignment: CDR1 ENHRY and CDR2 SYGVKD. DNA of the CDR3: TGTGCCATCAGTGGTGGGGCCGGGGAGCTGTTTTTT. This sequence encodes CAISGGAGELFF.

This clonotype was found many times. CDR3: CSGGRGFEQFF. The CDR3 bases are TGCAGCGGAGGGAGAGGGTTTGAGCAGTTCTTC. V usage is TRBV29-1 and J usage is TRBJ2-1, with D tentatively TRBD2 (5 bases). This CDR3 spans 11 amino acids. Trimming left V 7 bases short and J 9 bases short, with 13 bases between. Germline CDR1 and CDR2: SQVTM and ANQGSEA.

V and J are TRBV12-3 or TRBV12-4 and TRBJ2-5, with D perhaps assigned TRBD1 or TRBD2 (5 bases each). V was shortened by 6 bases and J by 1 base, with 12 bases between the two germline ends. This CDR3 region has 14 residues. CDR3 nucleotide sequence: TGTGCCAGCAGCAGGGACGGAATCCAAGAGACCCAGTACTTC. It yields the protein CASSRDGIQETQYF.